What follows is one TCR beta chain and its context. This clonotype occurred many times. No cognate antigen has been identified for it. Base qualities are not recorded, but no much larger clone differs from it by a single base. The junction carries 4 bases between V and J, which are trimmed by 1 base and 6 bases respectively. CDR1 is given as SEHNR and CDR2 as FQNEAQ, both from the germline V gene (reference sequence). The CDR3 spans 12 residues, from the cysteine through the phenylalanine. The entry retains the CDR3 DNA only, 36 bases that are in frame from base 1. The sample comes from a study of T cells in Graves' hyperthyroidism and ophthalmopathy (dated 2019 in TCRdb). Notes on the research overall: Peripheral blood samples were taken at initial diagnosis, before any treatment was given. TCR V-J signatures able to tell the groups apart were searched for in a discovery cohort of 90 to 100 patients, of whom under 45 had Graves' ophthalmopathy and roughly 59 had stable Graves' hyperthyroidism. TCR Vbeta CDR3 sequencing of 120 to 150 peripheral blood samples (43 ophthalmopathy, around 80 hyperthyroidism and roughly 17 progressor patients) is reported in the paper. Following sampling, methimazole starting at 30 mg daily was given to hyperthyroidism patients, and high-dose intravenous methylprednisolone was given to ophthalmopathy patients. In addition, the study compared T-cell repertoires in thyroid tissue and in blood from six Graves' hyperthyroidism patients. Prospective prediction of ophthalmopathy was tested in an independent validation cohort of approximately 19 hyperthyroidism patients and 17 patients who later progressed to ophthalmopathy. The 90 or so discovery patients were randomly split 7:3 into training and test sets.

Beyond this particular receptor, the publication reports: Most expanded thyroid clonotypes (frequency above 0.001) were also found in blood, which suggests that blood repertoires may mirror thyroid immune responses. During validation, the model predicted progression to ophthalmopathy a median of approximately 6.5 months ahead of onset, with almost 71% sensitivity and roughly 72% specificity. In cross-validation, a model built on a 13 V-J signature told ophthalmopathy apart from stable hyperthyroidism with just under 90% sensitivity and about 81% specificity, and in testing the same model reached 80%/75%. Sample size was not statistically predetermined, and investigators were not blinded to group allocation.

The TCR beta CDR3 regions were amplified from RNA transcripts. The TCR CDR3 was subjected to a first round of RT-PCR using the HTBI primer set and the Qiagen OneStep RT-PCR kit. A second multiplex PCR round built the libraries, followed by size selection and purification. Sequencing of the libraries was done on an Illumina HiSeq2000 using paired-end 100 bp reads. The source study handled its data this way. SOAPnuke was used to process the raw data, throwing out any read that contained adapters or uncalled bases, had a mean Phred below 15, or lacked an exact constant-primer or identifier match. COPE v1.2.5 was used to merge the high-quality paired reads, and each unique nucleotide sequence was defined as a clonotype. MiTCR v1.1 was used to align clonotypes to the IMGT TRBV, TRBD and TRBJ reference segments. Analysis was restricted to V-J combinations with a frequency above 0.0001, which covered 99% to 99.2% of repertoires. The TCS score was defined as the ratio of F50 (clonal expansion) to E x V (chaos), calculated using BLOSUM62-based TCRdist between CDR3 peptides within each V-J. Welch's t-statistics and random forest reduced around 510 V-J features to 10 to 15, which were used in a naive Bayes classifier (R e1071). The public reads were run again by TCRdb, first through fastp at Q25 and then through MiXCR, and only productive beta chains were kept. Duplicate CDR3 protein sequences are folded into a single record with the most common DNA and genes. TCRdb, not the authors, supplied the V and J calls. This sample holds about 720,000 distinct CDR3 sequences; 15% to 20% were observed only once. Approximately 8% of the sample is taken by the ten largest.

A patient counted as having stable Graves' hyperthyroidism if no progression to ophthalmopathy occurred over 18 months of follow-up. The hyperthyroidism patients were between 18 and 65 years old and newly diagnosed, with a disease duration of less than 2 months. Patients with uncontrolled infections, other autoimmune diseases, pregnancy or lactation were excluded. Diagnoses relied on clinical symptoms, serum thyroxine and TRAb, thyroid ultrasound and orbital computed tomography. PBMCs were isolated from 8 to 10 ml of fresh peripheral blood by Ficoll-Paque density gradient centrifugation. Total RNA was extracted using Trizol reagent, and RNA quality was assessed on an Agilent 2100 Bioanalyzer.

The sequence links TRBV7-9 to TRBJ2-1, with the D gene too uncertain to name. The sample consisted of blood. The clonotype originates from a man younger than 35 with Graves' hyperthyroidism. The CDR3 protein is CASSLGANEQFF. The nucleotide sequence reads TGTGCCAGCAGCTTAGGGGCCAATGAGCAGTTCTTC. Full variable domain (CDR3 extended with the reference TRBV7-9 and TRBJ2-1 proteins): DTGVSQNPRHKITKRGQNVTFRCDPISEHNRLYWYRQTLGQGPEFLTYFQNEAQLEKSRLLSDRFSAERPKGSFSTLEIQRTEQGDSAMYLCASSLGANEQFFGPGTRLTVL.